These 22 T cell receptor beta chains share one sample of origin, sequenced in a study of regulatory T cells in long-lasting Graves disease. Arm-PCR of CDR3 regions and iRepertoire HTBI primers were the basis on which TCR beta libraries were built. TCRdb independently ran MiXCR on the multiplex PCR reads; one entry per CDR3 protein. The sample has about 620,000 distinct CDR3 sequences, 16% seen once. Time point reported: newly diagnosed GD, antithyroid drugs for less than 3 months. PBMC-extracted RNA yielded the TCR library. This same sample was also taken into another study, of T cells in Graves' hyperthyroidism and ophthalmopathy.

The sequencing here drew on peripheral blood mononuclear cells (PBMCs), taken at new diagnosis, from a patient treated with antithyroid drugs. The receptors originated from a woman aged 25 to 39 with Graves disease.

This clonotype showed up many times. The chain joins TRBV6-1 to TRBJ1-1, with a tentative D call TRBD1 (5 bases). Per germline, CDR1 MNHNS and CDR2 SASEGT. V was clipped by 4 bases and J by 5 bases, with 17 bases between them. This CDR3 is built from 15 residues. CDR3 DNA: TGTGCCAGCAGTGCCTGGAGGGGAGAGGAGACTGAAGCTTTCTTT. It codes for CASSAWRGEETEAFF.

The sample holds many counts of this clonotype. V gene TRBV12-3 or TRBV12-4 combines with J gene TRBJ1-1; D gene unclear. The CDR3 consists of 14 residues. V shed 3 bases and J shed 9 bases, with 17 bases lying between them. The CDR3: CASSFERKTSQAFF. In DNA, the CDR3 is TGTGCCAGCAGTTTTGAGCGGAAAACGAGTCAAGCTTTCTTT.

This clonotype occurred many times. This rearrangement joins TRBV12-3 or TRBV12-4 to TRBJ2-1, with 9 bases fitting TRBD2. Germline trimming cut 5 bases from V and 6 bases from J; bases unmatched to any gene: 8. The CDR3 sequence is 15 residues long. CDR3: CASSPLAGAFNEQFF. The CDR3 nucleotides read TGTGCCAGCAGTCCCTTAGCGGGAGCATTCAATGAGCAGTTCTTC.

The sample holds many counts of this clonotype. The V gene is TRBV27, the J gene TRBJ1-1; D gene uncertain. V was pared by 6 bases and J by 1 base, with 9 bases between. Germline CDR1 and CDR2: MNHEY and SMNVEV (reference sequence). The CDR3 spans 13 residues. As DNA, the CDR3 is TGTGCCAGCAGGGTTGTGGGGAACACTGAAGCTTTCTTT. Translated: CASRVVGNTEAFF.

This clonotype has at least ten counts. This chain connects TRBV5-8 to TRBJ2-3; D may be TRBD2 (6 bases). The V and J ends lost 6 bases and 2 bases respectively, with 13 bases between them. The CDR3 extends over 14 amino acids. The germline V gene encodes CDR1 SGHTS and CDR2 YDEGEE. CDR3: CASTWASDTDTQYF. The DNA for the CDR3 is TGTGCCAGCACTTGGGCTAGCGACACAGATACGCAGTATTTT.

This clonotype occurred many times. The CDR3, as DNA: TGTGCCTGGATACGACAGGCCATAGCTAACTATGGCTACACCTTC. It translates to CAWIRQAIANYGYTF. The rearrangement uses TRBV30 and TRBJ1-2; D possibly corresponds to TRBD1 (6 bases). V lost 4 bases and J 0 bases, leaving 15 bases between the germline ends. Germline CDR1 is GTSNPN and CDR2 is SVGIG (reference sequence). The CDR3 extends over 15 amino acids.

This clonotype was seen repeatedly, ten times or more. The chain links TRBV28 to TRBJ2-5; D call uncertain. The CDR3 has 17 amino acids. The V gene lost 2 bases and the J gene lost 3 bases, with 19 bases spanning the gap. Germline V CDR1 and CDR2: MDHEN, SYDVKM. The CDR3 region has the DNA TGTGCCAGCAGTTTAGGGAACCATTTGTTTGGGGAAGAGACCCAGTACTTC. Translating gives CASSLGNHLFGEETQYF.

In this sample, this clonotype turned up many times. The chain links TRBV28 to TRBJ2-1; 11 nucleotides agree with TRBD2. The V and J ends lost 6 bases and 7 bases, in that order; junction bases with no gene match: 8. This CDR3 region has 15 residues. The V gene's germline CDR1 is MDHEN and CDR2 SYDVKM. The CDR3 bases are TGTGCCAGCAGGTCAGGGGCTAGCGGGGGGAATGAGCAGTTCTTC. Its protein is CASRSGASGGNEQFF.

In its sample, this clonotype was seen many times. The CDR3 is CASGLVLGDGVEAFF. CDR3 bases: TGTGCTAGTGGTTTGGTACTCGGGGACGGGGTTGAAGCTTTCTTT. The chain has TRBV12-5 and TRBJ1-1; possibly TRBD1 for D (5 bases). Germline V CDR1 and CDR2: LGHNT, FRNRAP. This CDR3 is 15 amino acids long. Trimming took off 0 bases at V and 7 bases at J, with 15 bases between the two ends. Filled out from reference TRBV12-5 and TRBJ1-1, the complete variable domain reads DARVTQTPRHKVTEMGQEVTMRCQPILGHNTVFWYRQTMMQGLELLAYFRNRAPLDDSGMPKDRFSAEMPDATLATLKIQPSEPRDSAVYFCASGLVLGDGVEAFFGQGTRLTVV.

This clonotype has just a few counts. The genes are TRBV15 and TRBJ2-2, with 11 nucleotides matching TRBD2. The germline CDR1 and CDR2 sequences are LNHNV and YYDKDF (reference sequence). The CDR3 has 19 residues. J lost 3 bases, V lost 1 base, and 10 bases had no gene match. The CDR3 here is CATSRGGLAANLDTGELFF. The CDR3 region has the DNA TGTGCCACCAGCAGAGGGGGACTAGCGGCGAACCTGGACACCGGGGAGCTGTTTTTT.

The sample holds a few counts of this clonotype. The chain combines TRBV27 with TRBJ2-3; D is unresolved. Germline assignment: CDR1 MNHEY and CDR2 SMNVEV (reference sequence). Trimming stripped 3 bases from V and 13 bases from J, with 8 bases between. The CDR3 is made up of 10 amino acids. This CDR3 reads CASSLPRKYF. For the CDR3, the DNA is TGTGCCAGCAGTTTGCCTCGGAAGTATTTT.

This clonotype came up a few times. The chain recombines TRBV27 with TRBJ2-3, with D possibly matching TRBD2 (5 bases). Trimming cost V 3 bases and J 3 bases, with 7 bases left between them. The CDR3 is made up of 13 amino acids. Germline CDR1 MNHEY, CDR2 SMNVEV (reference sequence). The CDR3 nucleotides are TGTGCCAGCAGTTTTACGGGAACAGATACGCAGTATTTT. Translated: CASSFTGTDTQYF.

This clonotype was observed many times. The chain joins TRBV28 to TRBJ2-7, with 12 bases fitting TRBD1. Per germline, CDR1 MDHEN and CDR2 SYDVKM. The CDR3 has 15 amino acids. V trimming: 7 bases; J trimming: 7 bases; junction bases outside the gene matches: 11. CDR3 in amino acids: CASTLGGQGAGEQYF. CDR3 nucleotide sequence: TGTGCCAGCACCCTGGGGGGACAGGGGGCTGGGGAGCAGTACTTC.

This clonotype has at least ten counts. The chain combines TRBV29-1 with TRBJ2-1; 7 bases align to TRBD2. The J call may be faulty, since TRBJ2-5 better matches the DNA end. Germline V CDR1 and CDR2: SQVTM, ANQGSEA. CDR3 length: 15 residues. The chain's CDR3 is CSVGYELAEQETQYF. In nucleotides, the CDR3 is TGCAGCGTCGGATATGAGCTAGCGGAGCAAGAGACCCAGTACTTC.

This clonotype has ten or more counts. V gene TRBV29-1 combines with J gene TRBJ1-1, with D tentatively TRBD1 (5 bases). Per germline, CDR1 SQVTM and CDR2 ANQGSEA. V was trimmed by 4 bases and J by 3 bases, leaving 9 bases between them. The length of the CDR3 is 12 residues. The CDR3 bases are TGCAGCGTTGTAGTGACAGACACTGAAGCTTTCTTT. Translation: CSVVVTDTEAFF.

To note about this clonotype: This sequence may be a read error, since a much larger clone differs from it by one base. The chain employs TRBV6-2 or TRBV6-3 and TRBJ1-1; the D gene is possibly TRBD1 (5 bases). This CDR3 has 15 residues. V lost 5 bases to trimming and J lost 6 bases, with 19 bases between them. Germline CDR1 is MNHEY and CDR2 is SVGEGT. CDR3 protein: CASSDGGFLGAEAFF. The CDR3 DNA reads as TGTGCCAGCAGTGACGGGGGATTTTTGGGAGCTGAAGCTTTCTTT.

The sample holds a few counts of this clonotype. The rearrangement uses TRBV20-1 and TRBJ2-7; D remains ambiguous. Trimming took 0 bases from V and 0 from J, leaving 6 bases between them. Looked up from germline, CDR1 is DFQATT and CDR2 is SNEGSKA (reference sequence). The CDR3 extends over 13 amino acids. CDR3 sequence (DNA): TGCAGTGCTAGAGACTGGGACTCCTACGAGCAGTACTTC. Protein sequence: CSARDWDSYEQYF.

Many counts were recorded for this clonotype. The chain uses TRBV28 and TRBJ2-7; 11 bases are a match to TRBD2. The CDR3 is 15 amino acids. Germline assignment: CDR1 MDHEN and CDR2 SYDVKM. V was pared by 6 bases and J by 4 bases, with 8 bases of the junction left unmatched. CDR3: CASRPTSGRGYEQYF. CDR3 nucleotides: TGTGCCAGCAGACCAACTAGCGGGAGAGGGTACGAGCAGTACTTC.

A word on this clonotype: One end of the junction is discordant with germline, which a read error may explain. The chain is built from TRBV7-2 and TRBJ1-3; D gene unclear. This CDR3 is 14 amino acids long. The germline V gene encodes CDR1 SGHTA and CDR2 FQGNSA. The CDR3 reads CVSTRRVSGNTIYF. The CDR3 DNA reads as TGTGTCAGCACCAGACGCGTCTCTGGAAACACCATATATTTT.

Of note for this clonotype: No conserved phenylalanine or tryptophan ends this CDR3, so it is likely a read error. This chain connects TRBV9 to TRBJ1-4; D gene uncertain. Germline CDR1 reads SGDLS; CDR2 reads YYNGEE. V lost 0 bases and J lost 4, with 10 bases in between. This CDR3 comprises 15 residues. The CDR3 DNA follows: TGTGCCAGCAGCGTAGTAGGAGGGATTAATGAAAAACTGTTTTAT. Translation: CASSVVGGINEKLFY.

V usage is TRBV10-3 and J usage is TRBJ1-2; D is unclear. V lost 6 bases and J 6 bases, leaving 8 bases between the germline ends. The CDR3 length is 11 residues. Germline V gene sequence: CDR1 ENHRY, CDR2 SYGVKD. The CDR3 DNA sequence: TGTGCCATCAGGGATGCCAATGGCTACACCTTC. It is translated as CAIRDANGYTF.

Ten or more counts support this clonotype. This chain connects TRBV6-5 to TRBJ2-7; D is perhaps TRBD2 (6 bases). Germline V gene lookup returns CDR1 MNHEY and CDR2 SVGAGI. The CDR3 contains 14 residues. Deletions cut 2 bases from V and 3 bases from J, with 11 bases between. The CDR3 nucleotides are TGTGCCAGCAGTTACGGGGGAGGCCGCTACGAGCAGTACTTC. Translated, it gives CASSYGGGRYEQYF.